A selection of T cell receptor beta chains follows, all from one sample in a study of T-cell reconstitution after alpha-beta-depleted transplantation in children. In TCRdb, the PCR reads were re-called with MiXCR into one record per CDR3 protein. This sample yields hundreds of thousands of distinct CDR3 sequences, of which under 15% are seen a single time; about 0.79% belongs to the top ten. The starting material was PBMCs, obtained before TCRalphabeta/CD19-depleted stem cell transplant. These receptors were obtained from a girl aged 2 to 9 with congenital amegakaryocytic thrombocytopenia, due to receive a stem cell transplant. Each CDR3 is given with its conserved first and last residue. The D gene is left open where the match is weak. Clone size is not always given. Where it is, it says once, few, many or a class for expanded clones.

J gene | D gene | V gene | clone size | CDR3 protein | CDR3 DNA
TRBJ2-7 | TRBD1 | TRBV5-1 | few | CASSLATGEGVHEQYF | TGCGCCAGCAGCTTGGCCACAGGGGAAGGCGTGCACGAGCAGTACTTC
TRBJ2-3 | NA | TRBV20-1 | many | CSATNTRGISQYF | TGCAGTGCTACGAATACCAGGGGAATTTCCCAGTATTTT
TRBJ1-3 | NA | TRBV20-1 | NA | CSASSAGAGNTIYF | TGCAGTGCTAGTTCAGCGGGGGCTGGAAACACCATATATTTT
TRBJ2-7 | NA | TRBV12-3/TRBV12-4 | many | CASRPQGNYEQYF | TGTGCCAGCCGACCACAAGGAAACTACGAGCAGTACTTC
TRBJ1-1 | NA | TRBV5-1 | many | CASSLGRELGLAFF | TGCGCCAGCAGCTTGGGCCGCGAACTCGGGTTGGCTTTCTTT
TRBJ2-1 | NA | TRBV7-2 | NA | CASNQYQPYNEQFF | TGTGCCAGCAACCAGTACCAGCCCTACAATGAGCAGTTCTTC
TRBJ2-5 | NA | TRBV6-6 | many | CASSYQGETQYF | TGTGCCAGCAGTTATCAAGGGGAGACCCAGTACTTC
TRBJ2-1 | TRBD2 | TRBV20-1 | NA | CSARSGGPGYPGAFF | TGCAGTGCTAGATCGGGGGGTCCAGGGTATCCTGGGGCGTTCTTC
TRBJ1-5 | NA | TRBV7-2 | few | CASSRVSLSNQPQHF | TGTGCCAGCAGTCGGGTCTCCCTTAGCAATCAGCCCCAGCATTTT
TRBJ2-1 | NA | TRBV3-1 | many | CASSQDWSPTYNEQFF | TGTGCCAGCAGCCAAGATTGGAGCCCTACCTACAATGAGCAGTTCTTC
TRBJ2-4 | TRBD1 | TRBV5-1 | NA | CASSTGQGGNIQYF | TGCGCCAGCAGCACAGGACAGGGTGGAAACATTCAGTACTTC
TRBJ2-7 | TRBD2 | TRBV7-9 | NA | CASSSSGLAGFEQYF | TGTGCCAGCAGCTCCTCCGGACTAGCGGGTTTCGAGCAGTACTTC
TRBJ2-7 | TRBD1 | TRBV4-1 | many | CASSQGTGRAYEQYF | TGCGCCAGCAGCCAAGGGACAGGTAGAGCCTACGAGCAGTACTTC
TRBJ2-3 | TRBD1 | TRBV28 | few | CATTPDRGLITHTDTQYF | TGTGCCACCACCCCGGACAGGGGCTTGATCACTCACACAGATACGCAGTATTTT
TRBJ2-7 | NA | TRBV20-1 | NA | CSADGPYEQYF | TGCAGTGCTGATGGGCCTTACGAGCAGTACTTC
TRBJ2-7 | NA | TRBV5-1 | NA | CASSLGPGHHYEQYF | TGCGCCAGCAGCTTGGGACCGGGACACCACTACGAGCAGTACTTC
TRBJ2-1 | NA | TRBV28 | few | CASSSLTAHSYNEQFF | TGTGCCAGCAGTTCCCTTACGGCCCACTCCTACAATGAGCAGTTCTTC
TRBJ2-7 | NA | TRBV19 | NA | CASSLFVGSGYEQYF | TGTGCCAGTAGTCTATTCGTGGGATCGGGCTACGAGCAGTACTTC
TRBJ1-2 | TRBD1 | TRBV5-1 | few | CASSGGQGRGYTF | TGCGCCAGCAGCGGAGGACAGGGCCGCGGCTACACCTTC
TRBJ2-4 | NA | TRBV2 | few | CASSEFLAVKNIQYF | TGTGCCAGCAGTGAATTTTTAGCGGTAAAAAACATTCAGTACTTC
TRBJ1-2 | NA | TRBV6-5 | NA | CASSYPPGGDYYGYTF | TGTGCCAGCAGTTACCCTCCAGGTGGGGATTACTATGGCTACACCTTC
TRBJ2-7 | NA | TRBV5-5 | few | CASSLEFDSGEQYF | TGTGCCAGCAGCTTGGAGTTCGACAGTGGCGAGCAGTACTTC
TRBJ2-1 | TRBD2 | TRBV11-2 | NA | CASSFNPRQLAVYNEQFF | TGTGCCAGCAGCTTTAATCCCCGCCAACTAGCGGTCTACAATGAGCAGTTCTTC
TRBJ2-2 | TRBD2 | TRBV12-5 | few | CASGAPLAANTGELFF | TGTGCTAGTGGAGCCCCACTAGCGGCGAACACCGGGGAGCTGTTTTTT
TRBJ2-3 | NA | TRBV12-3/TRBV12-4 | many | CASSPTGSRFTDTQYF | TGTGCCAGCAGTCCTACGGGAAGCCGGTTCACAGATACGCAGTATTTT
TRBJ2-3 | TRBD2 | TRBV5-1 | few | CASSPPQGGGTDTQYF | TGCGCCAGCAGCCCCCCCCAGGGAGGGGGCACAGATACGCAGTATTTT
TRBJ2-7 | NA | TRBV20-1 | NA | CSALDGASYEQYF | TGCAGTGCCCTAGACGGGGCGTCCTACGAGCAGTACTTC
TRBJ2-7 | NA | TRBV2 | few | CARSRTVTYEQYF | TGTGCCAGGAGCCGGACGGTTACCTACGAGCAGTACTTC
TRBJ2-7 | TRBD2 | TRBV25-1 | NA | CASSENGLMLGTNEQYF | TGTGCCAGCAGTGAGAATGGGTTGATGCTCGGGACTAACGAGCAGTACTTC
TRBJ2-3 | NA | TRBV7-9 | NA | CASSSWSSGRRDTQYF | TGTGCCAGCAGCTCCTGGAGCTCGGGTCGCAGAGATACGCAGTATTTT
TRBJ2-3 | TRBD1 | TRBV29-1 | many | CSVAPTGGSDTQYF | TGCAGCGTCGCACCGACAGGGGGCTCAGATACGCAGTATTTT
TRBJ2-7 | TRBD2 | TRBV10-3 | NA | CAISDPSGILSYEQYF | TGTGCCATCAGCGACCCTAGCGGGATCCTCTCCTACGAGCAGTACTTC
TRBJ1-2 | NA | TRBV21-1 | many | CASSNIGGANGYTF | TGTGCCAGCAGCAATATAGGGGGCGCGAATGGCTACACCTTC
TRBJ2-3 | TRBD2 | TRBV28 | many | CASSAGLAGADTQYF | TGTGCCAGCAGTGCCGGACTAGCGGGAGCTGATACGCAGTATTTT
TRBJ2-5 | NA | TRBV6-5 | many | CASSYVHAHYQETQYF | TGTGCCAGCAGTTACGTTCACGCGCATTACCAAGAGACCCAGTACTTC
TRBJ2-5 | NA | TRBV7-9 | NA | CASSPNRGGRETQYF | TGTGCCAGCAGCCCTAATCGAGGGGGAAGGGAGACCCAGTACTTC
TRBJ2-1 | NA | TRBV6-1 | NA | CASSEYPDEQFF | TGTGCCAGCAGTGAATACCCAGACGAGCAGTTCTTC
TRBJ1-1 | NA | TRBV20-1 | many | CSARAVLGDTEAFF | TGCAGTGCTAGAGCAGTTTTGGGCGACACTGAAGCTTTCTTT
TRBJ2-7 | NA | TRBV2 | many | CANAPRGDEQYF | TGTGCCAACGCTCCACGAGGGGACGAGCAGTACTTC
TRBJ2-1 | NA | TRBV20-1 | NA | CSSGGPGATSVYNEQFF | TGCAGTTCCGGGGGCCCGGGGGCTACTAGCGTTTACAATGAGCAGTTCTTC
TRBJ1-1 | NA | TRBV5-1 | many | CASSLMGNTEAFF | TGCGCCAGCAGTTTGATGGGTAACACTGAAGCTTTCTTT
TRBJ2-1 | NA | TRBV4-1 | many | CASSQGPNNEQFF | TGCGCCAGCAGCCAAGGACCGAACAATGAGCAGTTCTTC
TRBJ1-3 | NA | TRBV6-1 | many | CASSTDPGNTIYF | TGTGCCAGCAGTACGGACCCTGGAAACACCATATATTTT
TRBJ2-1 | TRBD2 | TRBV20-1 | few | CCARVGLAGVSYNEQFF | TGCTGTGCTAGAGTAGGGCTAGCGGGAGTATCCTACAATGAGCAGTTCTTC
TRBJ2-7 | TRBD2 | TRBV5-1 | NA | CASSWGTSGPYEQYF | TGCGCCAGCAGCTGGGGGACTAGCGGACCCTACGAGCAGTACTTC
TRBJ2-3 | NA | TRBV29-1 | many | CSVRGGITDTQYF | TGCAGCGTGCGAGGCGGGATCACAGATACGCAGTATTTT
TRBJ2-5 | NA | TRBV10-3 | many | CAIRGQETQYF | TGTGCCATCAGAGGTCAAGAGACCCAGTACTTC
TRBJ2-3 | NA | TRBV5-1 | few | CASSNDSPSTDTQYF | TGCGCCAGCAGCAACGACAGTCCTAGCACAGATACGCAGTATTTT
TRBJ2-1 | NA | TRBV7-6 | NA | CASSHHTNEQFF | TGTGCCAGCAGCCACCATACCAATGAGCAGTTCTTC
TRBJ1-1 | NA | TRBV29-1 | many | CSVEDGRAPEAFF | TGCAGCGTTGAAGATGGACGGGCTCCTGAAGCTTTCTTT
TRBJ2-4 | TRBD2 | TRBV6-1 | NA | CASAIDREGIQYF | TGTGCCAGCGCAATCGATCGGGAGGGCATTCAGTACTTC
TRBJ2-5 | NA | TRBV5-1 | few | CASSWGRGFTETQYF | TGCGCCAGCAGCTGGGGTCGTGGGTTCACGGAGACCCAGTACTTC
TRBJ2-3 | NA | TRBV20-1 | NA | CSARAYRQDSQYF | TGCAGTGCTAGAGCATACCGGCAGGATTCGCAGTATTTT
TRBJ2-6 | NA | TRBV7-3 | few | CASSLHNPDSGANVLTF | TGTGCCAGCAGCTTACATAATCCCGACTCTGGGGCCAACGTCCTGACTTTC
TRBJ2-7 | TRBD2 | TRBV29-1 | few | CSVGSGRIDEQYF | TGCAGCGTTGGCAGCGGGAGAATCGACGAGCAGTACTTC